This T cell receptor beta chain was sequenced for a study of OX40 agonist ivuxolimab in advanced cancers. Overall study results and limits: At doses 0.1 to 3.0 mg/kg, CD4+ and CD8+ clones expanded.

Using immunoSEQ multiplex PCR, the repertoire was profiled, and TCRdb retains in-frame clones only, with some absent. The profile shows 85,000 to 95,000 clones, 89% of them singletons. A word on this clone: The antigen is not known.

People who had autoimmune disease history or systemic immunosuppression were excluded. CDR1 and CDR2 (germline): KGHSH, LQKENI. CDR3 length: 14 residues. Trimming took off 3 bases at V and 0 bases at J, with 3 bases between the two ends. Here the sequenced sample was CD4+ or CD8+ T cells sorted from blood, taken in a trial of the OX40 agonist ivuxolimab. The receptor was isolated from an adult with an advanced solid tumor such as melanoma, head and neck, liver or kidney cancer. This rearrangement joins TRBV18 to TRBJ2-6; no reliable D call. The CDR3 DNA is TGTGCCAGCTCACCCACCTCTGGGGCCAACGTCCTGACTTTC. This codes for CASSPTSGANVLTF.